The TCR beta chain described here comes from a study of T cell responses to AZD1222 COVID-19 vaccine. CDR3 length equals 15 residues. Germline CDR1 and CDR2: MDHEN and SYDVKM. V was clipped by 1 base and J by 4 bases; unmatched bases: 5. Worth noting for this clone: Its antigen is currently unknown.

Using immunoSEQ multiplex PCR, the repertoire was profiled, and TCRdb retains in-frame clones only, with some absent. Among some 150,000 clones listed, approximately 91% were seen once. Broader study findings: Sampling captured repertoires only after the peak T cell response. Unmutated variant regions are reportedly targeted by nearly half of spike-specific TCRs. Clonal diversity was possibly underestimated, and white British individuals and females predominated among donors.

The receptor was isolated from an adult in good health. The starting material was peripheral blood, obtained on day 0 of AZD1222 vaccination. This rearrangement joins TRBV28 to TRBJ1-1; 8 bases match TRBD1. CDR3 sequence reads: CASSLYRTGSTEAFF. In DNA form, the CDR3 reads TGTGCCAGCAGTTTATATCGGACAGGGAGCACTGAAGCTTTCTTT.